This T cell receptor (beta chain) came from a study of T cell responses to AZD1222 COVID-19 vaccine. Notes on the study in general: Spike-specific TCR breadth and depth went up after people got two AZD1222 doses. At study baseline, merely several AZD1222 recipients were seropositive. Unmutated variant regions are reportedly targeted by nearly half of spike-specific TCRs. The donor cohort was predominantly white British with a female majority, and clonal diversity may have been underestimated.

The assay was immunoSEQ multiplex PCR, and TCRdb's table has in-frame clones only and misses some. This sample carries tens of thousands of clones, 87% of them seen once, and the ten largest clones take roughly 24%. CDR3 length: 15 amino acids. Regarding this clone: Its antigen remains unidentified.

The chain is built from TRBV21-1 and TRBJ1-1; no check of the table's D call, TRBD1, against the DNA was made. TRBV21-1 is a pseudogene locus. This TCR was sampled from an adult in good health. Material: peripheral blood, obtained on day 0 of AZD1222 vaccination. The CDR3 region is CASTTPSRGVTEAFF. CDR3 DNA sequence: TGTGCCAGCACCACCCCGTCCAGGGGGGTCACTGAAGCTTTCTTT.